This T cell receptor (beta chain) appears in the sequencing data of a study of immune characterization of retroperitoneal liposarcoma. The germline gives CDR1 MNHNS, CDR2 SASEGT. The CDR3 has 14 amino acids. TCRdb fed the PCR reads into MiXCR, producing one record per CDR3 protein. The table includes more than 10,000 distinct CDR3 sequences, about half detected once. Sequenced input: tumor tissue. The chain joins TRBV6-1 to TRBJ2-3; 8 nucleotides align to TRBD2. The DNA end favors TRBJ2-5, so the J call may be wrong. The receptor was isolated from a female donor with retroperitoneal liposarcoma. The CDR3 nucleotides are TGTGCCAGCATCGAGATAGCGGGGTGGGAGACCCAGTACTTC. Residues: CASIEIAGWETQYF.